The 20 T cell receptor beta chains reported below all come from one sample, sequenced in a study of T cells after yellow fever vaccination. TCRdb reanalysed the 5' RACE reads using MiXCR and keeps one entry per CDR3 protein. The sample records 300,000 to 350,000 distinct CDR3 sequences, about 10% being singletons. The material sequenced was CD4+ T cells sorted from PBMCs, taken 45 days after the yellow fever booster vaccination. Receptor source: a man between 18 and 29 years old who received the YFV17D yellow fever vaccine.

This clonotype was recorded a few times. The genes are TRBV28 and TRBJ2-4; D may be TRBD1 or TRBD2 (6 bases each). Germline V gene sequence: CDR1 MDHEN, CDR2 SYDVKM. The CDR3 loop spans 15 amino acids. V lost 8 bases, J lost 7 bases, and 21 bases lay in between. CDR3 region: CASAVGGAGWNIQYF. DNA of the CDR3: TGTGCCAGCGCCGTAGGGGGTGCGGGGTGGAACATTCAGTACTTC.

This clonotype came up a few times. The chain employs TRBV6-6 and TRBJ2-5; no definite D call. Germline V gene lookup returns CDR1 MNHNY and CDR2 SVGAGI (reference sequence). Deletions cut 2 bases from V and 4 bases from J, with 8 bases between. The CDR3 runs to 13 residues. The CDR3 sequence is CASSYEDRETQYF. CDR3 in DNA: TGTGCCAGCAGTTACGAGGACCGAGAGACCCAGTACTTC.

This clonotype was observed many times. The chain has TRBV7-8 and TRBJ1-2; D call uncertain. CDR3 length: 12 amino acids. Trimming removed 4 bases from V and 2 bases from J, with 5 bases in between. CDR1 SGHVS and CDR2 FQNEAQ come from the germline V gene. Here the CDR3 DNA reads TGTGCCAGCAGCTCAGAGAACTATGGCTACACCTTC. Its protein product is CASSSENYGYTF.

The CDR3 DNA is TGCAGTGCTATATTAGCGGGGCTCAGGGTGACAGATACGCAGTATTTT. Translating gives CSAILAGLRVTDTQYF. The rearrangement links TRBV20-1 to TRBJ2-3; 8 positions agree with TRBD2. The ends lost 4 bases at V and 3 bases at J; junction bases unmatched: 12. Germline V lookup: CDR1 DFQATT, CDR2 SNEGSKA (reference sequence). The CDR3 extends over 16 amino acids.

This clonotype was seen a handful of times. The DNA of the CDR3 is TGCGCCAGCAGCTTGGACTCCGGTGAGGGTACGCAGTATTTT. Its translation is CASSLDSGEGTQYF. This chain uses TRBV5-1 with TRBJ2-3; a possible D gene is TRBD2 (5 bases). CDR1 and CDR2 from the germline V gene are SGHRS and YFSETQ. CDR3 length: 14 residues. The V and J ends lost 0 bases and 8 bases respectively, with 13 bases between them.

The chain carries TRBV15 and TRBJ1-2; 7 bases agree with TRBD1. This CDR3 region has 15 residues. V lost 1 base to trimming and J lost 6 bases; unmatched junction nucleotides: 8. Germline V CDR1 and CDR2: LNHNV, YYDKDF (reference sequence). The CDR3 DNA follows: TGTGCCACCAGCAGAGGGAACAGGGGCGAGCATGGCTACACCTTC. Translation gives CATSRGNRGEHGYTF.

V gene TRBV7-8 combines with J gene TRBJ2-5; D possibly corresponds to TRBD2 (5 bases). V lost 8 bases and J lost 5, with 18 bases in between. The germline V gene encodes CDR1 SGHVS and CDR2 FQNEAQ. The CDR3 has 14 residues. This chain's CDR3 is CASVTRVTGETQYF. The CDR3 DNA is TGTGCCAGCGTAACGCGGGTCACGGGGGAGACCCAGTACTTC.

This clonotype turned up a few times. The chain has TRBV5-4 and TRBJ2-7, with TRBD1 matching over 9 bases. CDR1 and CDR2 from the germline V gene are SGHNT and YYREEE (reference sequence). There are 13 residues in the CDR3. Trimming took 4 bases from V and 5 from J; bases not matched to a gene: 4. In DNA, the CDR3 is TGTGCCAGCAGCAAACAGGGGGCGGACGAGCAGTACGTC. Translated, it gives CASSKQGADEQYV.

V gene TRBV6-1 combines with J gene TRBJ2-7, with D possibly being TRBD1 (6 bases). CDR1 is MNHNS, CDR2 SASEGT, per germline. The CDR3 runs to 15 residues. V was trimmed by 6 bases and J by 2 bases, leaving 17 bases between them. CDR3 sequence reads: CASRGAPGPPYEQYF. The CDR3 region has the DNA TGTGCCAGCAGGGGGGCGCCGGGGCCTCCCTACGAGCAGTACTTC.

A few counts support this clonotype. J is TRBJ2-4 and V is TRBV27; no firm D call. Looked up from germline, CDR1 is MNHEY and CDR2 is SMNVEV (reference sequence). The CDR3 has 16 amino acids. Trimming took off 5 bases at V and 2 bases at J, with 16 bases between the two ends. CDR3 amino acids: CASSAQAIASKNIQYF. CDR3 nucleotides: TGTGCCAGCAGTGCCCAGGCGATAGCCTCCAAAAACATTCAGTACTTC.

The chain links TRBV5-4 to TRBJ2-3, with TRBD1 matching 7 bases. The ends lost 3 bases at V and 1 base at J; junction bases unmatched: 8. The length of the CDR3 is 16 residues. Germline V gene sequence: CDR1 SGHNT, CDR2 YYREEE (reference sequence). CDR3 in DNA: TGTGCCAGCAGCTCCCCGACAGGGAAGGGCACAGATACGCAGTATTTT. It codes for CASSSPTGKGTDTQYF.

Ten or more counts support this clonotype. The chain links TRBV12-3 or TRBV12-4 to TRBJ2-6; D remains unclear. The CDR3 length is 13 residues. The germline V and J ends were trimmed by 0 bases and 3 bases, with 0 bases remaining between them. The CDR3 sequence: CASSLAGANVLTF. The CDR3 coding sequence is TGTGCCAGCAGTTTAGCTGGGGCCAACGTCCTGACTTTC.

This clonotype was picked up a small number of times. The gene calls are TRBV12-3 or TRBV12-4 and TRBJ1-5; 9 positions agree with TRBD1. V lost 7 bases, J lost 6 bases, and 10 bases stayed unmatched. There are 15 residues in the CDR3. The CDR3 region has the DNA TGTGCCAGCAAGGCCGGGACAGGGTTTACTCAGCCCCAGCATTTT. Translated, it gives CASKAGTGFTQPQHF.

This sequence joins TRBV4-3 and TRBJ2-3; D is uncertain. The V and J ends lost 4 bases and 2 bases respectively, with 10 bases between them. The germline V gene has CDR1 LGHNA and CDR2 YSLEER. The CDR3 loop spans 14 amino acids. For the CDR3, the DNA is TGCGCCAGCAGCCCAAGAGAGCTCACAGATACGCAGTATTTT. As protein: CASSPRELTDTQYF.

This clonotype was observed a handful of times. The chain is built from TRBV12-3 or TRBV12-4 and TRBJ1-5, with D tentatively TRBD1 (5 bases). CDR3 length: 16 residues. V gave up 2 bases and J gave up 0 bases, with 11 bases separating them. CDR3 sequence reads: CASSLTQAYSNQPQHF. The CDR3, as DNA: TGTGCCAGCAGTTTAACACAGGCTTATAGCAATCAGCCCCAGCATTTT.

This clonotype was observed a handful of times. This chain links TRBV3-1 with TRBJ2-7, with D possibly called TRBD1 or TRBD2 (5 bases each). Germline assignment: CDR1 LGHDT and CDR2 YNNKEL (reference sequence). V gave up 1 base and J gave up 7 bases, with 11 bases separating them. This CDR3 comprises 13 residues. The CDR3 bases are TGTGCCAGCAGCCAAGGGGGCACTAGAGAGCAGTACTTC. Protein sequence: CASSQGGTREQYF.

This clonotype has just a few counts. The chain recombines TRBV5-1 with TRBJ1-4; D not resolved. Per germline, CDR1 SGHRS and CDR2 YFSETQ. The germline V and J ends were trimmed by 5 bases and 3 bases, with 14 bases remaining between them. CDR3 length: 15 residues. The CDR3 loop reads CASRRESVSNEKLFF. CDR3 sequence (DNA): TGCGCCAGCAGAAGGGAGTCGGTATCTAATGAAAAACTGTTTTTT. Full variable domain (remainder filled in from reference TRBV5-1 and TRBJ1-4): KAGVTQTPRYLIKTRGQQVTLSCSPISGHRSVSWYQQTPGQGLQFLFEYFSETQRNKGNFPGRFSGRQFSNSRSEMNVSTLELGDSALYLCASRRESVSNEKLFFGSGTQLSVL.

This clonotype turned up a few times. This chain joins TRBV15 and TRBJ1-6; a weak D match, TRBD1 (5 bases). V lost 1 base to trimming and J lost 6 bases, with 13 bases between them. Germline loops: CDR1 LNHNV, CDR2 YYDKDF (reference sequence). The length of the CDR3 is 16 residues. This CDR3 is CATSRGLRQSNSPLHF. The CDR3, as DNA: TGTGCCACCAGCAGAGGTTTGAGACAGTCTAATTCACCCCTCCACTTT.

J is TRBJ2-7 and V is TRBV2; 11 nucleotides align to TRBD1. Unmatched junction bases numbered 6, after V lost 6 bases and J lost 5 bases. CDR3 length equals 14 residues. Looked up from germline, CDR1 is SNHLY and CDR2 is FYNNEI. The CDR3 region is CASSSGTGGDEQYF. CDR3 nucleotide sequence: TGTGCCAGCAGCTCCGGGACAGGGGGGGACGAGCAGTACTTC.

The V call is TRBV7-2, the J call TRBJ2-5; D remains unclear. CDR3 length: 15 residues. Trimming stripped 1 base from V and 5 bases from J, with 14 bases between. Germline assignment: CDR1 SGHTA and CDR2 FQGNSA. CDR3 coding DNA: TGTGCCAGCAGCTTAGAATGGACCCCGACGGAGACCCAGTACTTC. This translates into CASSLEWTPTETQYF.